This T cell receptor (beta chain) was captured by sequencing in a study of cytotoxic CD8 clonotypes in ibrutinib-treated CLL. Background on the study: Outcomes included some 24 partial and 2 complete responses; after median roughly 69 months, roughly 14 stayed remitted and 12 progressed.

General study points: Patients had baseline clonality above age-matched healthy donors, and this clonality moved with circulating CD8+ T-cell counts.

CDR3 length: 16 residues. After removal of 5 bases from V and 1 base from J, the junction contained 9 bases not matched to a gene. CDR1 is MNHEY and CDR2 is SMNVEV in the germline V gene (reference sequence). The assay was immunoSEQ multiplex PCR, and TCRdb's table has in-frame clones only and misses some. The data contain approximately 80,000 clones, approximately 86% of them singletons. Libraries of TCR beta were made from approximately 2 micrograms of genomic DNA that came from cryopreserved PBMCs. Concerning this clone: What it binds is unknown.

The sequencing used PBMCs, collected before ibrutinib treatment. This chain connects TRBV27 to TRBJ2-5; 8 bases are a match to TRBD1. This sequence was found in a human donor with chronic lymphocytic leukemia. The CDR3 here is CASSTLAGGGQETQYF. In DNA form, the CDR3 reads TGTGCCAGCAGTACCCTCGCAGGGGGCGGCCAAGAGACCCAGTACTTC.